This is a list of T cell receptor beta chains from one sample in a study of blood T cell repertoires in COVID-19. Only in-frame clones appear in the TCRdb table, and some are missing; sequencing was by immunoSEQ multiplex PCR. The sample lists around 48,000 clones; more than 75% were seen once. The sequencing input was peripheral blood. The receptors originated from a man in his 60s with active or convalescent COVID-19. The CDR3 runs from the conserved cysteine through the conserved F or W. D genes are given only for firm matches. Rows give clone size only sometimes, using once, few, many, or a class for an expanded clone.

V gene	J gene	CDR3 length	clone size	D gene	CDR3 DNA	CDR3 protein
TRBV23-1	TRBJ1-1	12	.	.	TGCGCCAGCAGTCCGACGGGGACTGAAGCTTTCTTT	CASSPTGTEAFF
TRBV7-2	TRBJ2-7	15	.	TRBD1	TGTGCCAGCAGCTTAGCGCGGACAGGACCCTACGAGCAGTACTTC	CASSLARTGPYEQYF
TRBV27	TRBJ1-5	18	.	TRBD1	TGTGCCAGCAAACCCGGGACAGTCGGCTTAGGAAGCAATCAGCCCCAGCATTTT	CASKPGTVGLGSNQPQHF
TRBV20-1	TRBJ1-2	11	.	.	TGCAGCGGCGGACAGCTCTATGGCTACACCTTC	CSGGQLYGYTF
TRBV6-1	TRBJ1-4	14	.	.	TGTGCCAGCAGTGAGGGGCCAGGCATCGGAAAACTGTTTTTT	CASSEGPGIGKLFF
TRBV19	TRBJ1-5	16	.	.	TGTGCCAGTAGTATCCTCACAGGATATAGCAATCAGCCCCAGCATTTT	CASSILTGYSNQPQHF
TRBV5-6	TRBJ2-7	13	.	.	TGTGCCAGCAGCTTGGGGAGCAGGGCCGAGCAGTACTTC	CASSLGSRAEQYF
TRBV14	TRBJ1-6	15	.	.	TGTGCCAGCAGCCAAGAATTACAGGGAAATTCACCCCTCCACTTT	CASSQELQGNSPLHF
TRBV9	TRBJ1-1	15	.	.	TGTGCCAGCAGCGTAGGGTCACAGATGAACACTGAAGCTTTCTTT	CASSVGSQMNTEAFF
TRBV2	TRBJ1-5	15	.	.	TGTGCCAGCAGGCGGCGAGACGGGATGGGGCAGCCCCAGCATTTT	CASRRRDGMGQPQHF
TRBV7-3	TRBJ2-3	16	.	TRBD2	TGTGCCAGCAGCGTTTCTAGCGGGGACGGAACAGATACGCAGTATTTT	CASSVSSGDGTDTQYF
TRBV12-3/TRBV12-4	TRBJ2-5	12	.	TRBD1	TGTGCCAGCAGTTTAGAACAAGGGGGCCGGCACTTC	CASSLEQGGRHF
TRBV12-3/TRBV12-4	TRBJ1-2	13	.	.	TGTGCCAGCACCCGACAGGAAAACTATGGCTACACCTTC	CASTRQENYGYTF
TRBV2	TRBJ2-3	12	.	TRBD2	TGTGCCAGCAGTGACCGGGACTACACGCAGTATTTT	CASSDRDYTQYF
TRBV5-1	TRBJ2-5	15	.	TRBD1	TGCGCCAGCAGCTTGGGGACAGGGGCCGCGGAGACCCAGTACTTC	CASSLGTGAAETQYF
TRBV19	TRBJ1-3	13	.	.	TGTGCCAGTAGTAGAGGGCTACGAAACACCATATATTTT	CASSRGLRNTIYF
TRBV7-6	TRBJ2-5	15	.	TRBD1	TGTGCCAGCAGCCCAGGACAGGGCCTTGGTGAGACCCAGTACTTC	CASSPGQGLGETQYF
TRBV19	TRBJ2-7	16	.	TRBD1	TGTGCCAGTAGTATAGTGGGACAGGGGAAGGACTACGAGCAGTACTTC	CASSIVGQGKDYEQYF
TRBV6-5	TRBJ1-2	15	.	TRBD1	TGTGCCAGCAGTCGCGGGACAGGGTGGGACTATGGCTACACCTTC	CASSRGTGWDYGYTF
TRBV7-2	TRBJ1-5	15	.	.	TGTGCCAGCAGGAGCCAGTCAGGGGTCAGGCAGCCCCAGCATTTT	CASRSQSGVRQPQHF
TRBV5-1	TRBJ2-5	16	.	.	TGCGCCAGCAGCACCGGTTTCGGCAGGTTTGGAGAGACCCAGTACTTC	CASSTGFGRFGETQYF
TRBV4-3	TRBJ2-1	15	.	TRBD1	TGCGCCAGCAGCCAGGGACAGGGGGCGCACAATGAGCAGTTCTTC	CASSQGQGAHNEQFF
TRBV18	TRBJ1-6	16	.	.	TGTGCCAGCTCACCAAGGGAGGGGACACGGAATTCACCCCTCCACTTT	CASSPREGTRNSPLHF
TRBV18	TRBJ1-5	15	.	.	TGTGCCAGCTCACAGCGGGGGATAAGCAATCAGCCCCAGCATTTT	CASSQRGISNQPQHF
TRBV6-1	TRBJ1-6	14	.	.	TGTGCCAGCAGTGAAGCTCCCCTTGGCTCACCCCTCCACTTT	CASSEAPLGSPLHF
TRBV30	TRBJ2-2	17	.	TRBD1	TGTGCCTGGAGTGGATTTGAGACAGGGGCCAACACCGGGGAGCTGTTTTTT	CAWSGFETGANTGELFF
TRBV4-1	TRBJ2-1	18	.	.	TGCGCCAGCACCTGGGTCCTCTTTCCGGGTAGTAGGTACAATGAGCAGTTCTTC	CASTWVLFPGSRYNEQFF
TRBV10-3	TRBJ1-1	14	.	.	TGTGCCATCAGTGAGTCGGAGGACAGCACTGAAGCTTTCTTT	CAISESEDSTEAFF
TRBV6-2/TRBV6-3	TRBJ1-4	14	.	TRBD1	TGTGCCAGCAGTCAGACAGGGGGCGCTGAAAAACTGTTTTTT	CASSQTGGAEKLFF
TRBV5-6	TRBJ1-2	12	.	TRBD1	TGTGCCAGCAGCCGGACAGGGTTTGGCTACACCTTC	CASSRTGFGYTF
TRBV15	TRBJ2-3	11	.	.	TGTGCCACCAGCACTGCAGATACGCAGTATTTT	CATSTADTQYF
TRBV29-1	TRBJ2-7	11	.	.	TGCAGCGTTGAAGATAACAACGAGCAGTACTTC	CSVEDNNEQYF
TRBV5-1	TRBJ2-1	15	.	.	TGCGCCAGCAGCGCGGGCAGGTTACGGAGCGATGAGCAGTTCTTC	CASSAGRLRSDEQFF
TRBV5-6	TRBJ2-3	16	.	TRBD2	TGTGCCAGCAGCTCTCTAGCGGGGTTAAGCACAGATACGCAGTATTTT	CASSSLAGLSTDTQYF
TRBV5-5	TRBJ1-5	16	once	TRBD1	TGTGCCAGCAGCTTGAGACAGGGGGGCGGCAATCAGCCCCAGCATTTT	CASSLRQGGGNQPQHF
TRBV15	TRBJ1-5	14	.	.	TGTGCCACCAGCAGAGAGAGGGGGGGTTTTCCCCAGCATTTT	CATSRERGGFPQHF
TRBV28	TRBJ1-5	16	.	TRBD1	TGTGCCAGCAGCTACGGAAGGGACAGGATCAATCAGCCCCAGCATTTT	CASSYGRDRINQPQHF
TRBV10-3	TRBJ2-1	12	.	TRBD2	TGTGCCATCAGTGGGGGGGGGAATGAGCAGTTCTTC	CAISGGGNEQFF
TRBV15	TRBJ2-5	13	.	.	TGTGCCACCAGCCGCCCGGGGGAAGAGACCCAGTACTTC	CATSRPGEETQYF
TRBV28	TRBJ1-2	15	.	.	TGTGCCAGCAGTTTGGGAACAGGGTTCGACTATGGCTACACCTTC	CASSLGTGFDYGYTF
TRBV7-2	TRBJ1-4	14	.	TRBD1	TGTGCCAGCAGCTTAGGCGGACAGGGGGCGAAACTGTTTTTT	CASSLGGQGAKLFF
TRBV30	TRBJ1-1	13	.	.	TGTGCCTGGAGTGTACTAGGGAACACTGAAGCTTTCTTT	CAWSVLGNTEAFF
TRBV28	TRBJ1-5	16	.	TRBD1	TGTGCCAGCAGTTTATGGGAGAGGACAGGGAATCAGCCCCAGCATTTT	CASSLWERTGNQPQHF